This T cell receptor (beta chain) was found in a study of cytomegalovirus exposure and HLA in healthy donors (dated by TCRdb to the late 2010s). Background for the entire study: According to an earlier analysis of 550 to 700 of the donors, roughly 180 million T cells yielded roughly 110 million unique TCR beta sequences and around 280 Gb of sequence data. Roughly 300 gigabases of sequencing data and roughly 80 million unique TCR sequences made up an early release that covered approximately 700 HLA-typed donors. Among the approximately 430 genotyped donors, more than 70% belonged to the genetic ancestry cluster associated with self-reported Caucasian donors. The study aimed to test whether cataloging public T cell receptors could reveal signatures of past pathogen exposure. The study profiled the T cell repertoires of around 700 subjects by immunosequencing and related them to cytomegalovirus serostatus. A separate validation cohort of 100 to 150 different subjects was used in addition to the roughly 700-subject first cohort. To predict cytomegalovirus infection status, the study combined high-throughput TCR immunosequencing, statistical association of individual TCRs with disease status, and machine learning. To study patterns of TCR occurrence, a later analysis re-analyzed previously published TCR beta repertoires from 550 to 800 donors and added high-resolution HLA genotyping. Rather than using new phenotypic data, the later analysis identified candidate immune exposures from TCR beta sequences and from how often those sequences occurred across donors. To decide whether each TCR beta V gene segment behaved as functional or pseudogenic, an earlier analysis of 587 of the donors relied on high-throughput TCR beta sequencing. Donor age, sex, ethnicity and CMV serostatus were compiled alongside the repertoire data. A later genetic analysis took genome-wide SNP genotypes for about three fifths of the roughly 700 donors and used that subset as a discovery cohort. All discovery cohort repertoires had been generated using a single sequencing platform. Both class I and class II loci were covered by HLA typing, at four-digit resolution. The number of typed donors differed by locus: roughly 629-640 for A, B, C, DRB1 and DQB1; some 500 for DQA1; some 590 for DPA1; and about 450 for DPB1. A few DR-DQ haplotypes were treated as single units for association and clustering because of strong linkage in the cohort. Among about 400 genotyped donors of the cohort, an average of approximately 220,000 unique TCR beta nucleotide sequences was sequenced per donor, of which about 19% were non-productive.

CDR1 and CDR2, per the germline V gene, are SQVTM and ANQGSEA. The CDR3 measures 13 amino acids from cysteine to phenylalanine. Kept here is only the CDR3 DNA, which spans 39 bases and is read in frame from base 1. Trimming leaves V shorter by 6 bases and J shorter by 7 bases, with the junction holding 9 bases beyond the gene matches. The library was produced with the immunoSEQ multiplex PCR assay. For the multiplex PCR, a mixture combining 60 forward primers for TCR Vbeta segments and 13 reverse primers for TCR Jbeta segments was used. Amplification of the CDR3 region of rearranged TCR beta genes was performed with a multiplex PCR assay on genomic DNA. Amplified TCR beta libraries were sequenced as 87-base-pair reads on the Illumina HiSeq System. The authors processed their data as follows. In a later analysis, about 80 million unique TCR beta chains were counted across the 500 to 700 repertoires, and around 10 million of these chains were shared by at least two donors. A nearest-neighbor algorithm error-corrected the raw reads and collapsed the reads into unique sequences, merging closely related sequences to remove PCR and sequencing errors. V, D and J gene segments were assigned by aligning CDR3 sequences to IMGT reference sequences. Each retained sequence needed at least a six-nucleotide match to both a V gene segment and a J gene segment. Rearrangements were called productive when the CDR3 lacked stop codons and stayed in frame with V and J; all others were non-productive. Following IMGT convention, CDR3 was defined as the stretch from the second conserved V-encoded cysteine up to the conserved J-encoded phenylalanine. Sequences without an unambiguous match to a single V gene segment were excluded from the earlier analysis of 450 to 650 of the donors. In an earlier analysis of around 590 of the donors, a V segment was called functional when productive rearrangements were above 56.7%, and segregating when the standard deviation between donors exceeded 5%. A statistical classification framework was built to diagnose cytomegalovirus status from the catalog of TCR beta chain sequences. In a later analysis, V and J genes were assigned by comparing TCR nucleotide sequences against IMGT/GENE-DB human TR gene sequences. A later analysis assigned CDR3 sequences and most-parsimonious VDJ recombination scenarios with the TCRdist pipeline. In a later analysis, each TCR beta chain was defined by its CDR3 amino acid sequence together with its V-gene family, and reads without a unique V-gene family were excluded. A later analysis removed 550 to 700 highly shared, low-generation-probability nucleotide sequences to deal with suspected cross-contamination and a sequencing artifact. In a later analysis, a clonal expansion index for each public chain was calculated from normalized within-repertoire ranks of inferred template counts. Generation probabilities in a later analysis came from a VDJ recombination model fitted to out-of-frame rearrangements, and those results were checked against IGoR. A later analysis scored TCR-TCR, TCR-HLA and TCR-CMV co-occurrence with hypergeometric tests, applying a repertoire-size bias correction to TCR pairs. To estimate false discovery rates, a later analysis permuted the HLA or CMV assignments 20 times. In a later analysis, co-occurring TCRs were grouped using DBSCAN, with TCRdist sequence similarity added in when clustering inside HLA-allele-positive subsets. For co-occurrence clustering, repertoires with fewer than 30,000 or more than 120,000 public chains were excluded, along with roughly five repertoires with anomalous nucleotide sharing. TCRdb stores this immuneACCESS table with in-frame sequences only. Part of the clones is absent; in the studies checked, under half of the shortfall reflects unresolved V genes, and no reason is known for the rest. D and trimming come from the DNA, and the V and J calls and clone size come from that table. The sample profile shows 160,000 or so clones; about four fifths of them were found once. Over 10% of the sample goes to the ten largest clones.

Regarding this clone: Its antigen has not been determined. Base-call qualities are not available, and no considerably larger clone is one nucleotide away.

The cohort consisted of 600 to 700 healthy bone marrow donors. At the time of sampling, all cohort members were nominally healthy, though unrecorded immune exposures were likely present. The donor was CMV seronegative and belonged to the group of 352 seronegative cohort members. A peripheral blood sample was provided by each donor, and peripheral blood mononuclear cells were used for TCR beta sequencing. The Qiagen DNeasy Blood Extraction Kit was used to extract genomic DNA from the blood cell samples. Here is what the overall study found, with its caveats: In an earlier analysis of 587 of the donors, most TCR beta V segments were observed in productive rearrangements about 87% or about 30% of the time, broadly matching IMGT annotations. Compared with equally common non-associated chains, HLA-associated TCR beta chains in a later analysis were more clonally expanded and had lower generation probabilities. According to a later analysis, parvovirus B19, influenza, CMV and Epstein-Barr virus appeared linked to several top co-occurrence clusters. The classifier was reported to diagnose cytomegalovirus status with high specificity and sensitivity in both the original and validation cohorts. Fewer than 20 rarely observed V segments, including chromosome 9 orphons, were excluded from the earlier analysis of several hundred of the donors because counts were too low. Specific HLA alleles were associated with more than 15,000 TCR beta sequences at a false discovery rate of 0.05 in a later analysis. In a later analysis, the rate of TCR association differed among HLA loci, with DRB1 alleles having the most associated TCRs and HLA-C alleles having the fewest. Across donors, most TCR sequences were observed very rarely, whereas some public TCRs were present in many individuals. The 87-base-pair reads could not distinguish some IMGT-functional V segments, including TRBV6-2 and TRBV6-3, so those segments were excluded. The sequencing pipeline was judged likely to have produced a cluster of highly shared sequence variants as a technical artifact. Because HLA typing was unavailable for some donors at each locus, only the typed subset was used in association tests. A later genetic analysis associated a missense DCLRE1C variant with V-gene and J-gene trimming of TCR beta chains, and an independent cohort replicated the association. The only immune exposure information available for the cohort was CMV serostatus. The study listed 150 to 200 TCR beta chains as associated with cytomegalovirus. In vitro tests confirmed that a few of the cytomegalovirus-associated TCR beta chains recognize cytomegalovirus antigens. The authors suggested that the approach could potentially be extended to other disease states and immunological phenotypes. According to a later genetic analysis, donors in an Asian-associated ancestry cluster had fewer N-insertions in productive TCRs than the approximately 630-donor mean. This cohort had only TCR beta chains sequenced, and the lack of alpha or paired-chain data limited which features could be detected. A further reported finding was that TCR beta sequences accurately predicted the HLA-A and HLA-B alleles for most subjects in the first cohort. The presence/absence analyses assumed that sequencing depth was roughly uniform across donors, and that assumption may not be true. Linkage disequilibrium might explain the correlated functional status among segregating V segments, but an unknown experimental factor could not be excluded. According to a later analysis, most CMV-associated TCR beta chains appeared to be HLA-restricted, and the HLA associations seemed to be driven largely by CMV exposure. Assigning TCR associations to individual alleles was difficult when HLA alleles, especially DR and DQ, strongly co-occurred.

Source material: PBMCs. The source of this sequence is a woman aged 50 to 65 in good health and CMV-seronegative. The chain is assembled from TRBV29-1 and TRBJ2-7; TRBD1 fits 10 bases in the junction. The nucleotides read TGCAGCGTCGATCCGGGACAGGGGCTTGAGCAGTACTTC. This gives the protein CSVDPGQGLEQYF.